This T cell receptor (beta chain) was obtained from a study of T-cell memory formation after mild COVID-19. 5'RACE primed from the constant segment yielded TCR alpha and TCR beta cDNA libraries bearing sample barcodes and UMIs. TCRdb reprocessed the 5' RACE reads via MiXCR and lists one record per CDR3 protein. The sample holds 200,000 to 250,000 distinct CDR3 sequences, 9% to 10% seen once. Study conclusions and caveats: Among contracting clones, CD4+ were mainly CM/EM and CD8+ enriched in EMRA. A second wave expanding day 15 to 37 was CD4+-biased; contracting clones were balanced.

A remark on this clonotype: Its cognate antigen is unknown.

Trimming left V 7 bases short and J 4 bases short, with 13 bases between. CDR1 and CDR2 from the germline V gene are SGHRS and YFSETQ. The CDR3 is 13 amino acids. The V gene is TRBV5-1, the J gene TRBJ2-3; possibly TRBD1 for D (6 bases). Sequenced input: PBMCs or a T cell subset sorted from them (not recorded which). This TCR was sampled from a young man who had mild COVID-19 (a few samples of this study predate the infection). Cell type and time point are not known. The CDR3 DNA is TGCGCCAGCGCGCAGGGGTTCGCAGATACGCAGTATTTT. It is translated as CASAQGFADTQYF.